The rows below give T cell receptor beta chains drawn from one sample of a study of shared clonotypes between healthy human individuals. Some clones are missing from TCRdb's copy, which holds only in-frame ones; the method was immunoSEQ multiplex PCR. This sample carries about 680,000 clones, about 90% of them seen once, and the ten largest clones take roughly 22%. Sequencing was performed on naive CD8+ T cells sorted from blood. All receptors derive from a man younger than 45 in good health. Each CDR3 is given with its conserved first and last residue. A D gene is named only where the DNA matches it firmly. Only part of the rows carry a size: once, few, many, or a class if the clone is expanded.

-	TRBV5-1	TRBD1	TRBJ1-4	CASSLWTGEKLFF	TGCGCCAGCAGCTTGTGGACAGGGGAAAAACTGTTTTTT
-	TRBV13	TRBD2	TRBJ2-7	CASSLRAGVYEQYF	TGTGCCAGCAGCCTTCGGGCGGGAGTATACGAGCAGTACTTC
-	TRBV5-5	-	TRBJ2-1	CASSSRGGYNEQFF	TGTGCCAGCAGCTCTAGGGGGGGTTACAATGAGCAGTTCTTC
-	TRBV14	-	TRBJ2-5	CASSFTRGVLETQYF	TGTGCCAGCAGCTTCACGCGGGGAGTGTTAGAGACCCAGTACTTC
-	TRBV10-3	TRBD1	TRBJ2-1	CASWTGLNEQFF	TGTGCCAGTTGGACAGGTCTCAATGAGCAGTTCTTC
-	TRBV7-2	TRBD2	TRBJ2-3	CASSLHRDYKQDTQYF	TGTGCCAGCAGCCTACACCGGGACTATAAACAAGATACGCAGTATTTT
-	TRBV7-9	-	TRBJ2-7	CASSLGGDSYEQYF	TGTGCCAGCAGCTTAGGGGGTGACTCCTACGAGCAGTACTTC
-	TRBV5-1	TRBD1	TRBJ2-1	CASAGTATDNEQFF	TGCGCCAGCGCCGGGACAGCAACTGACAATGAGCAGTTCTTC
few	TRBV6-5	-	TRBJ2-3	CASSYSMETDTQYF	TGTGCCAGCAGTTACTCTATGGAAACAGATACGCAGTATTTT
-	TRBV21-1	-	TRBJ2-7	CASNPEDRGRYEQYF	TGTGCCAGCAACCCGGAGGACAGGGGGAGATACGAGCAGTACTTC
-	TRBV7-9	-	TRBJ2-4	CASSSKPGHLAKNIQYF	TGTGCCAGCAGCTCGAAACCGGGACATTTAGCCAAAAACATTCAGTACTTC
-	TRBV19	-	TRBJ2-3	CASSSEDTRADTQYF	TGTGCCAGTAGTTCTGAGGACACCCGGGCAGATACGCAGTATTTT
-	TRBV27	-	TRBJ2-5	CASSFGGETQYF	TGTGCCAGCAGTTTCGGGGGAGAGACCCAGTACTTC
-	TRBV18	TRBD1	TRBJ2-1	CASSPGTGIFNEQFF	TGTGCCAGCTCACCTGGGACAGGGATTTTCAATGAGCAGTTCTTC
-	TRBV6-1	TRBD1	TRBJ1-5	CASSDEGAGNQPQHF	TGTGCCAGCAGTGACGAGGGGGCGGGGAATCAGCCCCAGCATTTT
-	TRBV21-1	-	TRBJ1-5	CASSKGEAGQGINQPQHF	TGTGCCAGCAGCAAAGGGGAGGCGGGACAGGGGATTAATCAGCCCCAGCATTTT
once	TRBV5-3	-	TRBJ2-7	CASTLTGSTEQYF	TGTGCCAGCACCTTGACAGGTTCTACCGAGCAGTACTTC
-	TRBV5-5	TRBD2	TRBJ2-7	CASSLETSGSSYEQYF	TGTGCCAGCAGCCTAGAGACTAGCGGAAGCTCCTACGAGCAGTACTTC
-	TRBV7-3	TRBD2	TRBJ2-3	CASSLGTSEADTQYF	TGTGCCAGCAGCTTAGGGACTAGCGAAGCAGATACGCAGTATTTT
-	TRBV30	-	TRBJ1-2	CAWSVVPDGYTF	TGTGCCTGGAGTGTGGTCCCGGATGGCTACACCTTC